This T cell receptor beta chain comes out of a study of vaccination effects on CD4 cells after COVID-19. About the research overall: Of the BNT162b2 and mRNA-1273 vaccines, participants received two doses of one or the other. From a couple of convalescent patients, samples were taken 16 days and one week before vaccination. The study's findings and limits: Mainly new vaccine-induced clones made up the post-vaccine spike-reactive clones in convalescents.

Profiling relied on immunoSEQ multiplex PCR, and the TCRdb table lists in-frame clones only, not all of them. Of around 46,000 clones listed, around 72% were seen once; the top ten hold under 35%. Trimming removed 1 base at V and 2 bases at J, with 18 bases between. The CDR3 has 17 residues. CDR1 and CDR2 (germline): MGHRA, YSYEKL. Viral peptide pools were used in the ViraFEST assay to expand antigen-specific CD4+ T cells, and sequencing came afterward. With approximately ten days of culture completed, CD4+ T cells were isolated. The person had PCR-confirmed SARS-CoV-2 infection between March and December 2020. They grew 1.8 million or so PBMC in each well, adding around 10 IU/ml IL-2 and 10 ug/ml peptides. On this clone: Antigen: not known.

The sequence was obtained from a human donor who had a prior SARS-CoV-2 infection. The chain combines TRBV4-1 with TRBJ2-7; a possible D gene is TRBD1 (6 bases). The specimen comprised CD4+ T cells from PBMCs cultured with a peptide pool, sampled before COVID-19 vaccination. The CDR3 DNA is TGCGCCAGCAGCCAAGTAGTAGGGGGTATCTCTCCCTACGAGCAGTACTTC. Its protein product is CASSQVVGGISPYEQYF.